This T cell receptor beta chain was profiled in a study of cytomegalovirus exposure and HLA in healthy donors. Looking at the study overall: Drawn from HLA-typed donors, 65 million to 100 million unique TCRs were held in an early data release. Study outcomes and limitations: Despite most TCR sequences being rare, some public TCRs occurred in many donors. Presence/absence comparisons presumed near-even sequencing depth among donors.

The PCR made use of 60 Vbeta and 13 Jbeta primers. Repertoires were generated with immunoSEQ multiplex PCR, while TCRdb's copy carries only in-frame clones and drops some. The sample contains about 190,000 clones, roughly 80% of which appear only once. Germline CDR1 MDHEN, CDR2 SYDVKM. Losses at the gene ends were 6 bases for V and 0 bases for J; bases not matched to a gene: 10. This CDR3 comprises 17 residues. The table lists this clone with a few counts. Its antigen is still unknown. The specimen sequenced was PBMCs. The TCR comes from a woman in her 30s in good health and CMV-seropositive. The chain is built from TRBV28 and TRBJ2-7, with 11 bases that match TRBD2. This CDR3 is CASRPAVAGGSSYEQYF. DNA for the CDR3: TGTGCCAGCAGGCCCGCAGTAGCGGGAGGGAGCTCCTACGAGCAGTACTTC. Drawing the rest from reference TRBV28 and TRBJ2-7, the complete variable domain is DVKVTQSSRYLVKRTGEKVFLECVQDMDHENMFWYRQDPGLGLRLIYFSYDVKMKEKGDIPEGYSVSREKKERFSLILESASTNQTSMYLCASRPAVAGGSSYEQYFGPGTRLTVT.